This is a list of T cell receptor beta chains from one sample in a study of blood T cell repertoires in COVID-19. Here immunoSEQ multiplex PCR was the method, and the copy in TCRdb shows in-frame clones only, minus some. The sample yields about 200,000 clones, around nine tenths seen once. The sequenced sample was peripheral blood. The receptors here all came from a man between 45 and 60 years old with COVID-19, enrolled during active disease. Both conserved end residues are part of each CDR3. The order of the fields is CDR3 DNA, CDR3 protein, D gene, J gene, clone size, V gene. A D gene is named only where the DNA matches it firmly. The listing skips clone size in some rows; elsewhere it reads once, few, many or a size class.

CDR3nt: TGTGCCAGCAGTTACGACAGGGGGAGGACTGAAGCTTTCTTT
CDR3aa: CASSYDRGRTEAFF
d_gene: TRBD1
j_gene: TRBJ1-1
abundance: -
v_gene: TRBV6-5

CDR3nt: TGTGCCAGCAGCCAAGCGTGGGGGGACACTGAAGCTTTCTTT
CDR3aa: CASSQAWGDTEAFF
d_gene: -
j_gene: TRBJ1-1
abundance: -
v_gene: TRBV3-1/TRBV3-2

CDR3nt: TGTGCCAGCAGCCGCCCGACAGGGGGCTATAATTCACCCCTCCACTTT
CDR3aa: CASSRPTGGYNSPLHF
d_gene: TRBD1
j_gene: TRBJ1-6
abundance: -
v_gene: TRBV6-2/TRBV6-3

CDR3nt: TGTGCCAGCAGCATGGTGCGGAACACCGGGGAGCTGTTTTTT
CDR3aa: CASSMVRNTGELFF
d_gene: -
j_gene: TRBJ2-2
abundance: -
v_gene: TRBV11-2

CDR3nt: TGTGCCAGCAGCGCATTAGTCTATGGCTACACCTTC
CDR3aa: CASSALVYGYTF
d_gene: -
j_gene: TRBJ1-2
abundance: -
v_gene: TRBV6-6

CDR3nt: TGTGCCAGCAGCACCAAAATAGCGCCTACCTACAATGAGCAGTTCTTC
CDR3aa: CASSTKIAPTYNEQFF
d_gene: -
j_gene: TRBJ2-1
abundance: -
v_gene: TRBV25-1

CDR3nt: TGTGCCAGCAGCTTAGCGTGGGCAGAAAAAAACTACGAGCAGTACTTC
CDR3aa: CASSLAWAEKNYEQYF
d_gene: -
j_gene: TRBJ2-7
abundance: -
v_gene: TRBV7-9

CDR3nt: TGTGCCTGTACCGGGACTAGCGGACGCTACGAGCAGTACTTC
CDR3aa: CACTGTSGRYEQYF
d_gene: TRBD2
j_gene: TRBJ2-7
abundance: -
v_gene: TRBV30

CDR3nt: TGTGCCAGCAGATCCTCGTGGCGGGAGACCCAGTACTTC
CDR3aa: CASRSSWRETQYF
d_gene: -
j_gene: TRBJ2-5
abundance: -
v_gene: TRBV6-5

CDR3nt: TGTGCCAGCAGCTTGGGAGGACTAGCGGGAGGGCCTAATGAGCAGTTCTTC
CDR3aa: CASSLGGLAGGPNEQFF
d_gene: TRBD2
j_gene: TRBJ2-1
abundance: -
v_gene: TRBV5-4

CDR3nt: TGCGCCAGCAGCATACAGGGGGGCCTGAACACTGAAGCTTTCTTT
CDR3aa: CASSIQGGLNTEAFF
d_gene: TRBD1
j_gene: TRBJ1-1
abundance: -
v_gene: TRBV5-1

CDR3nt: TGCGCCAGCAGCCAAACACGCACAGGGGGGACGCAGTATTTT
CDR3aa: CASSQTRTGGTQYF
d_gene: TRBD1
j_gene: TRBJ2-3
abundance: -
v_gene: TRBV4-1

CDR3nt: TGTGCCAGCAGCGTCCGGAGAGTGGCCTACGAGCAGTACTTC
CDR3aa: CASSVRRVAYEQYF
d_gene: -
j_gene: TRBJ2-7
abundance: -
v_gene: TRBV11-2

CDR3nt: TGCGCCAGCAGTGAAGAACAGGGGAAAGCTTTCTTT
CDR3aa: CASSEEQGKAFF
d_gene: TRBD1
j_gene: TRBJ1-1
abundance: -
v_gene: TRBV10-2

CDR3nt: TGTGCCAGTAGGACAGGAGCCTCTGGAAACACCATATATTTT
CDR3aa: CASRTGASGNTIYF
d_gene: -
j_gene: TRBJ1-3
abundance: -
v_gene: TRBV19

CDR3nt: TGTGCCAGCAGCCCCCTCGGGGGGCAAGAGACCCAGTACTTC
CDR3aa: CASSPLGGQETQYF
d_gene: TRBD2
j_gene: TRBJ2-5
abundance: -
v_gene: TRBV3-1/TRBV3-2

CDR3nt: TGTGCCATCAAGCCCAGGGATGGCTCCGAGCAGTACTTC
CDR3aa: CAIKPRDGSEQYF
d_gene: -
j_gene: TRBJ2-7
abundance: -
v_gene: TRBV10-3

CDR3nt: TGTGCCAGCAGGCGACAGGTTAGAGAGGCGACGGATACGCAGTATTTT
CDR3aa: CASRRQVREATDTQYF
d_gene: -
j_gene: TRBJ2-3
abundance: -
v_gene: TRBV7-2

CDR3nt: TGTGCCAGCAGTTTAAGCCCGGGTGAGCAGTTCTTC
CDR3aa: CASSLSPGEQFF
d_gene: -
j_gene: TRBJ2-1
abundance: -
v_gene: TRBV12-3/TRBV12-4

CDR3nt: TGTGCCAGCAGCTTAGCGGGACAGGGGGATGGCTACACCTTC
CDR3aa: CASSLAGQGDGYTF
d_gene: TRBD1
j_gene: TRBJ1-2
abundance: -
v_gene: TRBV7-2

CDR3nt: TGTGCCAGCAGACCAAACGAACTCACTGAAGCTTTCTTT
CDR3aa: CASRPNELTEAFF
d_gene: -
j_gene: TRBJ1-1
abundance: -
v_gene: TRBV2

CDR3nt: TGTGCCAGCTCCTCCCTCGGGAGGGGTGAAAAACTGTTTTTT
CDR3aa: CASSSLGRGEKLFF
d_gene: -
j_gene: TRBJ1-4
abundance: few
v_gene: TRBV18

CDR3nt: TGTGCCAGTATTAACAGGGCGTCCCAAAACACTGAAGCTTTCTTT
CDR3aa: CASINRASQNTEAFF
d_gene: -
j_gene: TRBJ1-1
abundance: -
v_gene: TRBV19

CDR3nt: TGCGCCAGCAGCTCAAGGACAGGGGGCGGTTACGAGAGCTCCTACAATGAGCAGTTCTTC
CDR3aa: CASSSRTGGGYESSYNEQFF
d_gene: TRBD1
j_gene: TRBJ2-1
abundance: -
v_gene: TRBV5-1

CDR3nt: TGTGCCAGCAGCCGGGACAGCGGTAATGAAAAACTGTTTTTT
CDR3aa: CASSRDSGNEKLFF
d_gene: TRBD1
j_gene: TRBJ1-4
abundance: -
v_gene: TRBV7-2

CDR3nt: TGCGCCAGCAGTGGAAGTAGCGGATCCTACGAGCAGTACTTC
CDR3aa: CASSGSSGSYEQYF
d_gene: -
j_gene: TRBJ2-7
abundance: -
v_gene: TRBV10-2

CDR3nt: TGCGCCAGCAGAACTGGAGGGACAGGACGAAACTATGGCTACACCTTC
CDR3aa: CASRTGGTGRNYGYTF
d_gene: TRBD1
j_gene: TRBJ1-2
abundance: -
v_gene: TRBV5-1

CDR3nt: TGTGCCAGCAGCCCAGGTGACAGGCCCGAAGGGCAGTTCTTC
CDR3aa: CASSPGDRPEGQFF
d_gene: -
j_gene: TRBJ2-1
abundance: -
v_gene: TRBV7-3

CDR3nt: TGTGCCAGCAGTTACCCCTATCACGCGGGGAATGAGCAGTTCTTC
CDR3aa: CASSYPYHAGNEQFF
d_gene: -
j_gene: TRBJ2-1
abundance: -
v_gene: TRBV6-2/TRBV6-3

CDR3nt: TGTGCCAGCCAAAGCGACAGGGGTTCCTACGAGCAGTACTTC
CDR3aa: CASQSDRGSYEQYF
d_gene: TRBD1
j_gene: TRBJ2-7
abundance: once
v_gene: TRBV2

CDR3nt: TGTGCCACCGCTGTAAGGGGCACCGGGGAGCTGTTTTTT
CDR3aa: CATAVRGTGELFF
d_gene: -
j_gene: TRBJ2-2
abundance: -
v_gene: TRBV24-1

CDR3nt: TGTGCCAGCATCGACAAGAACACCGGGGAGCTGTTTTTT
CDR3aa: CASIDKNTGELFF
d_gene: -
j_gene: TRBJ2-2
abundance: -
v_gene: TRBV19